This TCR beta chain stems from a study of OX40 agonist ivuxolimab in advanced cancers. On the study more broadly: Past anti-PD-1, anti-PD-L1 or anti-CTLA-4 therapy was accepted, and 30% to 50% had received some. Points from the study as a whole: Certain nonresponders additionally had low normalized T-cell clonal expansion.

Here immunoSEQ multiplex PCR was the method, and the copy in TCRdb shows in-frame clones only, minus some. The sample yields around 69,000 clones, around nine tenths seen once. Germline assignment: CDR1 SGHRS and CDR2 YFSETQ. V dropped 4 bases and J dropped 3 bases, with 10 bases sitting between them. The CDR3 is 13 residues long. As concerns this clone: Its antigen remains unidentified.

This sequence was found in an adult with an advanced solid tumor such as melanoma, head and neck, liver or kidney cancer. Sequenced here: CD4+ or CD8+ T cells sorted from blood, sampled in a trial of the OX40 agonist ivuxolimab. This chain connects TRBV5-1 to TRBJ2-5; D uncertain. The CDR3 DNA reads TGCGCCAGCAGCCCGGGTCGCGAAGAGACCCAGTACTTC. Its protein is CASSPGREETQYF.